These 3 T cell receptor beta chains originate from one sample sequenced in a study of T cells in Graves' hyperthyroidism and ophthalmopathy (dated by TCRdb to 2018 to 2020). Libraries were made using multiplex PCR. Sequencing relied on an Illumina HiSeq 2000. Amplification of TCR beta CDR3 regions was carried out from RNA transcripts. The first round of RT-PCR for the TCR CDR3 was performed with the HTBI primer set and the Qiagen OneStep RT-PCR kit. TCRdb reprocessed the public reads (quality trimming at Q25 with fastp, clone calling with MiXCR) and kept in-frame beta chains. Rows matching on CDR3 protein sequence are summarized as one entry with the most common DNA and genes. In all, the sample holds under 350,000 distinct CDR3 sequences, and less than 30% of those were seen once. The ten top clones hold about a quarter of the sample. The sequenced material came from blood. The receptors originated from a man between 35 and 55 years old with Graves' hyperthyroidism that later progressed to Graves' ophthalmopathy.

Many counts were recorded for this clonotype. Here the CDR3 reads CASSLGGRAVETQYF. The CDR3 DNA sequence: TGTGCCAGCAGCTTAGGCGGGAGGGCCGTAGAGACCCAGTACTTC. The chain carries TRBV7-3 and TRBJ2-5; 9 nucleotides agree with TRBD2. The CDR3 is 15 amino acids. Trimming cost V 2 bases and J 4 bases; bases outside gene matches: 5. Germline V gene sequence: CDR1 SGHTA, CDR2 FQGTGA.

This clonotype was counted a few times. The chain uses TRBV12-3 or TRBV12-4 and TRBJ2-7; no definite D call. The CDR3 contains 12 residues. Trimming removed 3 bases at V and 5 bases at J, with 8 bases between. The CDR3 DNA reads TGTGCCAGCAGTTTCCCCGACCACGAGCAGTACTTC. It yields the protein CASSFPDHEQYF.

V usage is TRBV12-3 or TRBV12-4 and J usage is TRBJ2-7; 11 bases are a match to TRBD1. The CDR3 is 15 residues long. Trimming cost V 7 bases and J 0 bases; bases outside gene matches: 5. The CDR3 nucleotides are TGTGCCAGCATGCCCGGGACAGGGGGCTCCTACGAGCAGTACTTC. Translated, it gives CASMPGTGGSYEQYF.